The 11 T cell receptor beta chains listed next were all sequenced from one sample in a study of human T cells and chemical hapten exposure. TCRdb re-derived calls from the RACE reads in MiXCR, one entry per CDR3 protein. The sample holds 55,000 to 75,000 distinct CDR3 sequences; 5.5% to 7.5% are singletons and the top ten take about 3.4%. Time point of the sample: healthy volunteer bleed at 6 weeks. Extraction of total RNA was performed on unfractionated whole blood. The sample taken for sequencing was whole blood. The receptors were sampled from a female donor in good health. Some clones in this sample may be carry-over from other donors' samples.

This clonotype has just a few counts. The chain employs TRBV20-1 and TRBJ1-2, with D maybe TRBD1 (5 bases). Germline lookup yields CDR1 DFQATT and CDR2 SNEGSKA (reference sequence). This CDR3 is built from 13 residues. Trimming stripped 6 bases from V and 1 base from J, with 12 bases between. CDR3 in amino acids: CSARDGDNYGYTF. The CDR3, as DNA: TGCAGTGCAAGGGACGGAGATAACTATGGCTACACCTTC.

This clonotype occurred a few times. J is TRBJ1-5 and V is TRBV7-8; D call uncertain. From germline, CDR1 is SGHVS and CDR2 FQNEAQ. V was shortened by 1 base and J by 3 bases, with 10 bases between the two germline ends. This CDR3 comprises 15 residues. The CDR3 DNA sequence: TGTGCCAGCAGCTTAGTCCGGGATGACAATCAGCCCCAGCATTTT. Translation: CASSLVRDDNQPQHF.

This sequence joins TRBV29-1 and TRBJ2-1, with TRBD2 identical over 15 bases. This CDR3 is 18 amino acids long. Looked up from germline, CDR1 is SQVTM and CDR2 is ANQGSEA. The V gene end was trimmed by 4 bases and the J gene end by 0 bases; junction bases not matched to a gene: 7. The CDR3 here is CSVGGLAGGTSSYNEQFF. As DNA, the CDR3 is TGCAGCGTTGGGGGACTAGCGGGAGGCACGAGCTCCTACAATGAGCAGTTCTTC.

This clonotype appeared many times. CDR3 nucleotides: TGTGCCAGCAGTGTGGCAGGCCGAAATCAGCCCCAGCATTTT. Residues: CASSVAGRNQPQHF. The V and J genes are TRBV6-1 and TRBJ1-5; D remains unclear. Germline CDR1 is MNHNS and CDR2 is SASEGT. Trimming shortened V by 4 bases and J by 4 bases, and 11 bases separated the two germline ends. This CDR3 contains 14 residues.

This clonotype was seen at least ten times. The chain joins TRBV28 to TRBJ2-1; no definite D call. This CDR3 is 11 amino acids long. Germline-derived CDR1 and CDR2 are MDHEN and SYDVKM. The germline V and J ends were trimmed by 5 bases and 5 bases, with 4 bases remaining between them. The CDR3 sequence is CASSPNNEQFF. CDR3 nucleotide sequence: TGTGCCAGCAGTCCAAACAATGAGCAGTTCTTC.

In this sample, this clonotype turned up a few times. V usage is TRBV7-9 and J usage is TRBJ2-1; D is unresolved. This CDR3 has 11 amino acids. CDR1 SEHNR and CDR2 FQNEAQ come from the germline V gene (reference sequence). V gave up 9 bases and J gave up 7 bases, with 10 bases separating them. The CDR3 loop reads CASDIVNEQFF. The CDR3 DNA is TGTGCCAGTGATATAGTAAATGAGCAGTTCTTC.

This rearrangement joins TRBV28 to TRBJ2-5, with D possibly matching TRBD1 (6 bases). The ends were cut back, 3 bases at V and 0 bases at J, with 14 bases in the middle. Germline lookup yields CDR1 MDHEN and CDR2 SYDVKM. The CDR3 runs to 16 residues. The CDR3 spells CASSLRQVEYQETQYF. The CDR3 nucleotides read TGTGCCAGCAGTTTGCGACAGGTCGAGTACCAAGAGACCCAGTACTTC.

The chain joins TRBV6-5 to TRBJ1-2, with a possible D match to TRBD1 (5 bases). V dropped 0 bases and J dropped 2 bases, with 10 bases sitting between them. The CDR3 totals 15 residues. In germline, CDR1 is MNHEY, CDR2 SVGAGI. Here the CDR3 DNA reads TGTGCCAGCAGTTACTCGTCAGGGATGAACTATGGCTACACCTTC. Translated, it gives CASSYSSGMNYGYTF.

The chain recombines TRBV19 with TRBJ2-5, with a tentative D call TRBD1 (6 bases). Trimming pared 7 bases from V and 5 bases from J, leaving 20 bases between. The germline gives CDR1 LNHDA, CDR2 SQIVND (reference sequence). This CDR3 is 15 amino acids long. Here the CDR3 reads CASNPGTHPVETQYF. The CDR3 DNA follows: TGTGCCAGTAATCCGGGGACACACCCGGTGGAGACCCAGTACTTC. Variable domain in full (rest from reference TRBV19 and TRBJ2-5): DGGITQSPKYLFRKEGQNVTLSCEQNLNHDAMYWYRQDPGQGLRLIYYSQIVNDFQKGDIAEGYSVSREKKESFPLTVTSAQKNPTAFYLCASNPGTHPVETQYFGPGTRLLVL.

This clonotype was seen many times. The V gene is TRBV6-2 or TRBV6-3, the J gene TRBJ2-6; D is unresolved. This CDR3 has 16 amino acids. The V end was cut by 0 bases, the J end by 0 bases, with 6 bases between. CDR1 is MNHEY and CDR2 is SVGEGT in the germline V gene. DNA of the CDR3: TGTGCCAGCAGTTACTCCCCTAGCTCTGGGGCCAACGTCCTGACTTTC. Protein sequence: CASSYSPSSGANVLTF.

This clonotype occurred many times. The chain uses TRBV6-1 and TRBJ2-3, with TRBD1 identical over 7 bases. Germline CDR1 and CDR2: MNHNS and SASEGT. The CDR3 totals 17 residues. The trim removed 6 bases at V and 2 bases at J, leaving 14 bases unmatched. This chain's CDR3 is CASSFSDLGTVTDTQYF. The DNA for the CDR3 is TGTGCCAGCAGCTTCTCCGATTTGGGGACAGTCACAGATACGCAGTATTTT.